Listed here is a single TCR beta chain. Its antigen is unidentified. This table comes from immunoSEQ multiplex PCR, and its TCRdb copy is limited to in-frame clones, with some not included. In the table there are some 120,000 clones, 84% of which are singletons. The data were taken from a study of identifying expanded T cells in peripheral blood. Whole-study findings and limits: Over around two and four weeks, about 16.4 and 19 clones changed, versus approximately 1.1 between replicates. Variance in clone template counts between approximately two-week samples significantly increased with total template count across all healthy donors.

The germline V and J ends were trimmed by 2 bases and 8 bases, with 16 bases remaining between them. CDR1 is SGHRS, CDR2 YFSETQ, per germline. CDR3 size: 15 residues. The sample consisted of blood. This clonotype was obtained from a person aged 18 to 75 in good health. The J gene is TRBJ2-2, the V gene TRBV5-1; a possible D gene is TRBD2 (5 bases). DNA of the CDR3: TGCGCCAGCAGCTTAGTGTCTTTCGAGGGAGGGGAGCTGTTTTTT. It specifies CASSLVSFEGGELFF.